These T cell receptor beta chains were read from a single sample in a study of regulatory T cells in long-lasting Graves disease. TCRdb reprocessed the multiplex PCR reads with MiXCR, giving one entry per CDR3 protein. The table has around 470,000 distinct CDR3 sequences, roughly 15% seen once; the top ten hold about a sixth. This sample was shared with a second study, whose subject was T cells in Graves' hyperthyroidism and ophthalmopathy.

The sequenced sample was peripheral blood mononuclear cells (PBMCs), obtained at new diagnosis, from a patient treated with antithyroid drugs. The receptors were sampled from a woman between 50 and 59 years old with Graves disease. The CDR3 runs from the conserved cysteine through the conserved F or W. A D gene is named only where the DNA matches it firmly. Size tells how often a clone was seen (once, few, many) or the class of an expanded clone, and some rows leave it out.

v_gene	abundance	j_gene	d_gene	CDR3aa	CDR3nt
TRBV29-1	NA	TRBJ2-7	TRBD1	CSCRDRDNEQYF	TGCAGCTGCCGGGACAGGGACAACGAGCAGTACTTC
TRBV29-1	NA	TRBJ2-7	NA	CSVEGDGNSYEQYF	TGCAGCGTTGAAGGGGACGGAAACTCCTACGAGCAGTACTTC
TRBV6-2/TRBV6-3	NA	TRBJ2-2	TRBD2	CASSPGLAATGELFF	TGTGCCAGCAGCCCGGGACTAGCGGCCACCGGGGAGCTGTTTTTT
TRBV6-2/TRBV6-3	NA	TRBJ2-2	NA	CASSEKGPTGELFF	TGTGCCAGCAGTGAAAAGGGCCCGACCGGGGAGCTGTTTTTT
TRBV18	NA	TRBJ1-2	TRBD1	CASSPPGTGDGYTF	TGTGCCAGCTCACCACCCGGGACAGGTGATGGCTACACCTTC
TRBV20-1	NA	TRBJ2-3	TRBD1	CSATGTGGVWTDTQYF	TGCAGTGCTACGGGGACAGGGGGCGTGTGGACAGATACGCAGTATTTT
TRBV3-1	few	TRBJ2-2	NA	CASSRARGTGELFF	TGTGCCAGCAGCCGAGCCCGAGGCACCGGGGAGCTGTTTTTT
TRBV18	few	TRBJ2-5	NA	CASSPPNGQETQYF	TGTGCCAGCTCACCACCGAACGGTCAAGAGACCCAGTACTTC
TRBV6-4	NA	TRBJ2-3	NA	CASSDGGVAGSTDTQYF	TGTGCCAGCAGTGACGGTGGAGTGGCAGGTAGCACAGATACGCAGTATTTT
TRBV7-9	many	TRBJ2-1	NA	CASTGSWGDEQFF	TGTGCCAGCACCGGATCCTGGGGCGATGAGCAGTTCTTC
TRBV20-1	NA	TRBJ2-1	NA	CSARDRSRTNYNEQFF	TGCAGTGCTAGAGATCGGTCCAGGACGAACTACAATGAGCAGTTCTTC
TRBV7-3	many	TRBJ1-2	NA	CASGLAHAGSGYTF	TGTGCCAGCGGACTAGCGCACGCTGGGAGTGGCTACACCTTC
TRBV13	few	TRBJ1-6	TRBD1	CASSEDRGQNNSPLHF	TGTGCCAGCAGCGAGGACAGGGGGCAGAATAATTCACCCCTCCACTTT
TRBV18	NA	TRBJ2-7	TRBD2	CAGSPREGGTYEQYF	TGTGCCGGCTCACCCCGTGAGGGAGGGACCTACGAGCAGTACTTC
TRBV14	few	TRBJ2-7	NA	CASSQLPGPLYEQYF	TGTGCCAGCAGCCAACTACCGGGACCGCTCTACGAGCAGTACTTC
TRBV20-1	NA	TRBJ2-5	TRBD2	CSARALAGGGYQETQYF	TGCAGTGCTAGAGCACTAGCGGGAGGAGGCTACCAAGAGACCCAGTACTTC
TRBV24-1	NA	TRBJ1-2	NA	CATSDFGEGDGYTF	TGTGCCACCAGTGATTTTGGGGAGGGTGATGGCTACACCTTC
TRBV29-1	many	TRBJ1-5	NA	CSVDWGDDNQPQHF	TGCAGCGTTGATTGGGGGGATGACAATCAGCCCCAGCATTTT
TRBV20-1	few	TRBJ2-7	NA	CSANTRESASYEQYF	TGCAGTGCAAATACTCGGGAGAGCGCCTCCTACGAGCAGTACTTC
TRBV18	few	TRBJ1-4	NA	CASSLNQGTNEKLFF	TGTGCCAGCTCTCTCAATCAGGGAACTAATGAAAAACTGTTTTTT
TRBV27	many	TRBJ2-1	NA	CASSLQQGGEYNEQFF	TGTGCCAGCAGTTTGCAACAGGGGGGGGAATACAATGAGCAGTTCTTC
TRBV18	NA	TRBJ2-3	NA	CASSPQIYTQYF	TGTGCCAGCTCACCTCAGATTTATACGCAGTATTTT
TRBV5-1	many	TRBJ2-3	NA	CASSIADFTDTQYF	TGCGCCAGCAGCATAGCGGATTTCACAGATACGCAGTATTTT
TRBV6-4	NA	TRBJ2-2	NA	CASSVGGWGSGGLFF	TGTGCCAGCAGCGTGGGGGGCTGGGGATCCGGGGGGCTGTTTTTT
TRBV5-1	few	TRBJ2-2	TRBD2	CASSLKGLAGVRINGELFF	TGCGCCAGCAGCTTGAAGGGACTAGCGGGAGTAAGAATTAACGGGGAGCTGTTTTTT
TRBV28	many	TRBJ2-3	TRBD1	CASSLYTGTVESSTDTQYF	TGTGCCAGCAGTTTATACACCGGGACAGTCGAATCTAGCACAGATACGCAGTATTTT
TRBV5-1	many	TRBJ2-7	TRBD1	CASSLALRDRMAPYEQYF	TGCGCCAGCAGCTTGGCTCTCCGGGACAGGATGGCCCCCTACGAGCAGTACTTC
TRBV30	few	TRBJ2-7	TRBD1	CAWSLGQGLSYEQYF	TGTGCCTGGAGTTTGGGACAGGGCCTTTCCTACGAGCAGTACTTC
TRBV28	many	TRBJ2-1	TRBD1	CASSFTGTGYYNEQFF	TGTGCCAGCAGTTTCACCGGGACAGGATACTACAATGAGCAGTTCTTC
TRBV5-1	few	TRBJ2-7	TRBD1	CASSLQGSTYEQYF	TGCGCCAGCAGCTTACAGGGGTCAACCTACGAGCAGTACTTC
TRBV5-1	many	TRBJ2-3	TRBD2	CASSDESGGADTQYF	TGCGCCAGCAGCGACGAAAGCGGGGGTGCAGATACGCAGTATTTT
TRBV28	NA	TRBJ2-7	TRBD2	CASSFWDGLAGEQYF	TGTGCCAGCAGTTTTTGGGATGGACTAGCGGGCGAGCAGTACTTC
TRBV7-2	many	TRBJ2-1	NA	CASSSRTGSSYNEQFF	TGTGCCAGCAGCTCCCGGACTGGAAGCTCCTACAATGAGCAGTTCTTC
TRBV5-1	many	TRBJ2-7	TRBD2	CASSIGGAGGSAEQYF	TGCGCCAGCAGCATAGGAGGAGCGGGAGGTTCCGCCGAGCAGTACTTC
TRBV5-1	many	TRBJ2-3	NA	CASSLEGSTDTQYF	TGTGCCAGCAGCTTAGAGGGGAGCACAGATACGCAGTATTTT
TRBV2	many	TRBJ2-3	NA	CASSESAESTDTQYF	TGTGCCAGCAGTGAGTCCGCGGAATCCACAGATACGCAGTATTTT
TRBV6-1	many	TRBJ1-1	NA	CASSTDRSGRATEAFF	TGTGCCAGCAGTACAGACAGGTCGGGCAGAGCAACTGAAGCTTTCTTT
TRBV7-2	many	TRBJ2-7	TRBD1	CASSLDRDRYEQYF	TGTGCCAGCAGCTTAGACCGGGACAGATACGAGCAGTACTTC
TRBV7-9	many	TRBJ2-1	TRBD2	CASSRRLAGVRNEQFF	TGTGCCAGCAGCCGAAGGCTAGCGGGAGTTCGCAATGAGCAGTTCTTC
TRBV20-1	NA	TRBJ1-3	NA	CSASSGFAGNTIYF	TGCAGTGCTAGTTCGGGTTTCGCTGGAAACACCATATATTTT